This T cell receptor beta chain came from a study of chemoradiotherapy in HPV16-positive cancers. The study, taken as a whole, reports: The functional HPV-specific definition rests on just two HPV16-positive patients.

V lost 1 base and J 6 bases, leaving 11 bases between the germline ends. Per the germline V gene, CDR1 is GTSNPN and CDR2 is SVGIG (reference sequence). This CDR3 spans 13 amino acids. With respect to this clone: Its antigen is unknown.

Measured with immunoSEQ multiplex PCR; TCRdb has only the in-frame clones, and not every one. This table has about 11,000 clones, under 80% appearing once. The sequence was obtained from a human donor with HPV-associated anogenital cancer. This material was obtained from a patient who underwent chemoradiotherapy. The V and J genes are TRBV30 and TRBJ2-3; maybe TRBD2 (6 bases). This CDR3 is CAWSGAAGDTQYF. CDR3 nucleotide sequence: TGTGCCTGGAGTGGGGCGGCGGGGGATACGCAGTATTTT. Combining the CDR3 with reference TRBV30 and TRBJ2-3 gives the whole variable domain SQTIHQWPATLVQPVGSPLSLECTVEGTSNPNLYWYRQAAGRGLQLLFYSVGIGQISSEVPQNLSASRPQDRQFILSSKKLLLSDSGFYLCAWSGAAGDTQYFGPGTRLTVL.